The rows below give T cell receptor beta chains drawn from one sample of a study of lymphopenia after photon versus proton radiotherapy. Sequencing was performed with immunoSEQ multiplex PCR; in TCRdb, only in-frame clones are kept and a portion is missing. Here the sample spans 65,000 to 70,000 clones, approximately 91% being singletons. Source: peripheral blood, taken from a patient treated with photon-based radiotherapy. The receptors shown here come from a woman in her sixties or seventies with pancreatic cancer. The CDR3 runs from the conserved cysteine through the conserved F or W. Each record gives: J gene, clone size, V gene, D gene, CDR3 protein, CDR3 DNA. The D gene is left open where the match is weak. Expanded clones get a size class; other rows say once, few or many, or leave the size out.

>TRBJ1-1|.|TRBV2|TRBD1
CASSEGLGGCAFF
TGTGCCAGCAGTGAAGGGTTAGGGGGCTGTGCTTTCTTT
>TRBJ1-1|.|TRBV7-2|.
CASSLNTEAFF
TGTGCCAGCAGCTTGAACACTGAAGCTTTCTTT
>TRBJ2-3|.|TRBV29-1|.
CSVPGTPIADTQYF
TGCAGCGTTCCCGGGACCCCTATTGCAGATACGCAGTATTTT
>TRBJ1-1|.|TRBV6-1|.
CASSVEQNTEAFF
TGTGCCAGCAGTGTAGAACAGAACACTGAAGCTTTCTTT
>TRBJ2-7|once|TRBV4-1|TRBD2
CASSQWGLAGEGTYEQYF
TGCGCCAGCAGCCAATGGGGACTAGCGGGAGAAGGTACCTACGAGCAGTACTTC
>TRBJ2-1|.|TRBV29-1|TRBD2
CSVDPGTNIGYNEQFF
TGCAGCGTTGATCCAGGGACTAATATTGGATACAATGAGCAGTTCTTC
>TRBJ1-1|.|TRBV14|TRBD1
CASSQTGGAGEAFF
TGTGCCAGCAGCCAAACAGGGGGCGCGGGTGAAGCTTTCTTT
>TRBJ2-6|.|TRBV5-7|TRBD2
CASSLIAGGEFSGANVLTF
TGTGCCAGCAGCTTGATAGCGGGAGGCGAATTCTCTGGGGCCAACGTCCTGACTTTC
>TRBJ1-2|.|TRBV2|.
CASKANYGYTF
TGTGCCAGCAAAGCTAACTATGGCTACACCTTC
>TRBJ2-7|.|TRBV4-2|TRBD1
CASTLGQGRSYEQYF
TGTGCCAGCACCCTAGGACAGGGTCGATCCTACGAGCAGTACTTC
>TRBJ2-2|.|TRBV5-4|.
CASSREGGELFF
TGTGCCAGCAGCCGAGAAGGCGGGGAGCTGTTTTTT
>TRBJ2-1|.|TRBV7-3|.
CASSLEADPSYNEQFF
TGTGCCAGCAGCCTAGAAGCGGATCCAAGTTACAATGAGCAGTTCTTC